This T cell receptor beta chain was sequenced for a study of response to subunit inactivated influenza vaccine. Each CDR3 protein gets one entry after TCRdb re-called the RT-PCR reads with MiXCR. The sample includes 600,000 to 850,000 distinct CDR3 sequences, approximately 14% of them seen just once. This clonotype came up many times. The sequences come from PBMCs from blood, collected about 14 days before vaccination. This receptor was obtained from a man between 50 and 59 years old who received an inactivated influenza vaccine.

CDR3 coding DNA: TGTGCCAGCAGCCAAGATCGCCTCACGGGGGAGCAGTTCTTC. It yields the protein CASSQDRLTGEQFF. The chain carries TRBV3-1 and TRBJ2-1; TRBD2 is a possible D gene (5 bases). Trimming left V 0 bases short and J 10 bases short, with 13 bases between. CDR3 size: 14 residues. Germline values: CDR1 LGHDT, CDR2 YNNKEL (reference sequence).